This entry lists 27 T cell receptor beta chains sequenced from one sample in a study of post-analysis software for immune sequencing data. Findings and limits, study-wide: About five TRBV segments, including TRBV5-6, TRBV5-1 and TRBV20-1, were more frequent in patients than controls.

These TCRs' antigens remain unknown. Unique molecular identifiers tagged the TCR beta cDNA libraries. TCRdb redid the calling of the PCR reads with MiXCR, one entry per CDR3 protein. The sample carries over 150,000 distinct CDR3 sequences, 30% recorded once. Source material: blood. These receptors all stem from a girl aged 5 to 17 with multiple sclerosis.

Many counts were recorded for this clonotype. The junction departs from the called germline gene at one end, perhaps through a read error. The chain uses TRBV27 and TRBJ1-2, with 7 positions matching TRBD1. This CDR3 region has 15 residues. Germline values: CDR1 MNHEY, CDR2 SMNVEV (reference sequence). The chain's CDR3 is CACSLGSGGGYGYTF. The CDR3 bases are TGTGCCTGCAGTTTAGGGTCAGGGGGTGGCTATGGCTACACCTTC.

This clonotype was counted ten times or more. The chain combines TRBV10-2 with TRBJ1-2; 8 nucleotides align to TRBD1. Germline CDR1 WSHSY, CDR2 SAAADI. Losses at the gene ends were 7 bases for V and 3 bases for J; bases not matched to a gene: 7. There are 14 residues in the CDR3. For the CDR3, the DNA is TGCGCCAGCATGGAAGAACAGGGGGACTATGGCTACACCTTC. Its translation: CASMEEQGDYGYTF.

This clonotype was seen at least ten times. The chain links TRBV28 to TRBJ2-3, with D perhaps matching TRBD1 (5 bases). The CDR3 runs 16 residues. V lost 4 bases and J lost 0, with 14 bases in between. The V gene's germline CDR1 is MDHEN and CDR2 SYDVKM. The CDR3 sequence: CASSSTVDISTDTQYF. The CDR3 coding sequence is TGTGCCAGCAGTTCGACAGTGGATATCAGCACAGATACGCAGTATTTT. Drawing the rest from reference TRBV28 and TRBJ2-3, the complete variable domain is DVKVTQSSRYLVKRTGEKVFLECVQDMDHENMFWYRQDPGLGLRLIYFSYDVKMKEKGDIPEGYSVSREKKERFSLILESASTNQTSMYLCASSSTVDISTDTQYFGPGTRLTVL.

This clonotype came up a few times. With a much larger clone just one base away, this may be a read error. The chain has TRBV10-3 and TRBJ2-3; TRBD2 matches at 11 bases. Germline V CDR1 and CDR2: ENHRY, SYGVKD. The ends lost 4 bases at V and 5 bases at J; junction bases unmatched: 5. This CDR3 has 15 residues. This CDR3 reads CAISVELAGEDTQYF. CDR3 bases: TGTGCCATCAGTGTGGAACTAGCGGGAGAAGATACGCAGTATTTT.

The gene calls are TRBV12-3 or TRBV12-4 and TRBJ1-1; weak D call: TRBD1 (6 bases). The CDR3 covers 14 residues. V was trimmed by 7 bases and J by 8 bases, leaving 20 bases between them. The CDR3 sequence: CASTPRRGTLEAFF. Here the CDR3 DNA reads TGTGCCAGCACTCCCCGCAGGGGTACCTTGGAAGCTTTCTTT.

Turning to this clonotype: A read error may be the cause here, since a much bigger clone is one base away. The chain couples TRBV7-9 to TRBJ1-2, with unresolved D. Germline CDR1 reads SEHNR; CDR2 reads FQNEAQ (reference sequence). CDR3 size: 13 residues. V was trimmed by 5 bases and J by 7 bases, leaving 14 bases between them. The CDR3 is CASSPIQSGGYTF. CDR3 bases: TGTGCCAGCAGCCCCATCCAGAGTGGTGGCTACACCTTC. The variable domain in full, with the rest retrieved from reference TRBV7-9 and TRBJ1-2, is DTGVSQNPRHKITKRGQNVTFRCDPISEHNRLYWYRQTLGQGPEFLTYFQNEAQLEKSRLLSDRFSAERPKGSFSTLEIQRTEQGDSAMYLCASSPIQSGGYTFGSGTRLTVV.

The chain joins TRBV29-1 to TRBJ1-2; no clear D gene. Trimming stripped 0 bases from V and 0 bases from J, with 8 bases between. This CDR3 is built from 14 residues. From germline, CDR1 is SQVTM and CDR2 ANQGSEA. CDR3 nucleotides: TGCAGCGTTGAAGAAACCTTCTCTAACTATGGCTACACCTTC. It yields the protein CSVEETFSNYGYTF.

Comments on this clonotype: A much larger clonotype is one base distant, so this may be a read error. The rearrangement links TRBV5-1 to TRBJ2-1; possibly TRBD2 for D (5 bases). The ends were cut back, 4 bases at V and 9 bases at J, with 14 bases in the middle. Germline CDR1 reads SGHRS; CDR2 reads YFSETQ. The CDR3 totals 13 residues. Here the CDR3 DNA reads TGCGCCAGCAGCCTAGAACTAGGTAGTGAGCAGTTCTTC. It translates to CASSLELGSEQFF.

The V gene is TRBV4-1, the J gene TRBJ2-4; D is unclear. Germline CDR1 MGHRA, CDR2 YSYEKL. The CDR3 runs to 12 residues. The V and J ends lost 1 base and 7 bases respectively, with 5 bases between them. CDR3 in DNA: TGCGCCAGCAGCCAAGTGGACAACATTCAGTACTTC. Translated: CASSQVDNIQYF.

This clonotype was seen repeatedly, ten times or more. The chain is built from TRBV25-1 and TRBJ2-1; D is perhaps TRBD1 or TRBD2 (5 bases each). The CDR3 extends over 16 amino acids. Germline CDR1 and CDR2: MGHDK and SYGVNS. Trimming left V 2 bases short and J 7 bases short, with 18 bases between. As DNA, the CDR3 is TGTGCCAGCAGTGAACCCGGGCGGGCAGGGAAAAATGAGCAGTTCTTC. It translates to CASSEPGRAGKNEQFF.

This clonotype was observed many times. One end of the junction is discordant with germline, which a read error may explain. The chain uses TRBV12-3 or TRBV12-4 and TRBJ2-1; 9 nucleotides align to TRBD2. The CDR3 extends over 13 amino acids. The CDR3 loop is CASTLAGDNEQFF. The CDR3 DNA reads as TGTGCCAGCACTTTAGCGGGAGATAATGAGCAGTTCTTC.

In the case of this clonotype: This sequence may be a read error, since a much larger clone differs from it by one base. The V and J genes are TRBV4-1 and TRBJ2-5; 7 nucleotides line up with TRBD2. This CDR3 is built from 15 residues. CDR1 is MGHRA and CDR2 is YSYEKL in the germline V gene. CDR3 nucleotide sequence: TGCGCCGGCAGCCAAGTACTAGCGCGACAAGAGACCCAGTACTTC. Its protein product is CAGSQVLARQETQYF.

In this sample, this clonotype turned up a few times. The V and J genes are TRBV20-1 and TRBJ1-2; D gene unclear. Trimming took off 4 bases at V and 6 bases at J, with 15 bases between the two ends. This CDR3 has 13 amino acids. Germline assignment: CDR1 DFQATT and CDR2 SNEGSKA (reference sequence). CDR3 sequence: CSATDHPADGYTF. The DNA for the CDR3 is TGCAGTGCTACCGACCACCCGGCGGATGGCTACACCTTC.

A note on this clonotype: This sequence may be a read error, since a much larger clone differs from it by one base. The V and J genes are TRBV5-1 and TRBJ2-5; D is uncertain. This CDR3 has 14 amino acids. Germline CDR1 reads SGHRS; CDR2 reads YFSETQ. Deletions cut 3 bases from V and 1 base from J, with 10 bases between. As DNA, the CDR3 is TGCGCCAGCAGCTGTAGGACGGCCCAAGAGACCCAGTACTTC. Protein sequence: CASSCRTAQETQYF.

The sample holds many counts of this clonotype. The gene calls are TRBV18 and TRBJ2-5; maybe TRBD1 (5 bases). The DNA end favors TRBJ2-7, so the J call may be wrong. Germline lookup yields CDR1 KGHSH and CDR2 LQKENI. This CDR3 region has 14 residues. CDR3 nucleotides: TGTGCCAGCTCACACGAAGCAGGGCTTAGCGAGCAGTACTTC. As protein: CASSHEAGLSEQYF.

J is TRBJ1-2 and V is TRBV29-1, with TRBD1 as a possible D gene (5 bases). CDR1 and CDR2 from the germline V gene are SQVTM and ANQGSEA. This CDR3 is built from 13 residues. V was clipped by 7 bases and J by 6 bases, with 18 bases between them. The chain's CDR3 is CSAGRDDSDGYTF. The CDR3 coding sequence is TGCAGCGCCGGGAGGGACGATTCGGATGGCTACACCTTC.

Here the CDR3 reads CASSPPLPGGPWTGELFF. The CDR3 coding sequence is TGTGCCAGCAGTCCCCCCCTTCCGGGAGGGCCGTGGACCGGGGAGCTGTTTTTT. The rearrangement uses TRBV27 and TRBJ2-2; 8 nucleotides align to TRBD2. The V gene's germline CDR1 is MNHEY and CDR2 SMNVEV (reference sequence). After removal of 5 bases from V and 5 bases from J, the junction contained 16 bases not matched to a gene. The CDR3 totals 18 residues.

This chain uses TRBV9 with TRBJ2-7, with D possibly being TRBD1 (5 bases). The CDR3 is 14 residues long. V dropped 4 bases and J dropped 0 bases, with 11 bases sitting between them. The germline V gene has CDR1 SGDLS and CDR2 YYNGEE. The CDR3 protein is CASSPHRSSYEQYF. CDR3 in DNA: TGTGCCAGCAGCCCCCACAGGAGCTCCTACGAGCAGTACTTC.

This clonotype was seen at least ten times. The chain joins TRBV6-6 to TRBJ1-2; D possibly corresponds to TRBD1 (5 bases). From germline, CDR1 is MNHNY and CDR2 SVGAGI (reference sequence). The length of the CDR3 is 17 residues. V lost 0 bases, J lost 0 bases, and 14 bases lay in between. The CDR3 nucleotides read TGTGCCAGCAGTTACTCTGGCAGGGCAACAGCTAACTATGGCTACACCTTC. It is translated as CASSYSGRATANYGYTF.

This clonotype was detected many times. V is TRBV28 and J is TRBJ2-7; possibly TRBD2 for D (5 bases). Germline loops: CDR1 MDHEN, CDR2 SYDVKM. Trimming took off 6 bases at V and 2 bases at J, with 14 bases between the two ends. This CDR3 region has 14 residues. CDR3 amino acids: CASSFFGGTYEQYF. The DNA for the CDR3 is TGTGCCAGCAGCTTTTTCGGAGGTACCTACGAGCAGTACTTC.

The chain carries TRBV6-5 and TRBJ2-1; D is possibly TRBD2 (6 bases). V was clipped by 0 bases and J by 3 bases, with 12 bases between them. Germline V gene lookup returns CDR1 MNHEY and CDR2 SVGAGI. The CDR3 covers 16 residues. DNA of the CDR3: TGTGCCAGCAGTTACTCCTACAGCGGGTTCTACAATGAGCAGTTCTTC. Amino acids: CASSYSYSGFYNEQFF.

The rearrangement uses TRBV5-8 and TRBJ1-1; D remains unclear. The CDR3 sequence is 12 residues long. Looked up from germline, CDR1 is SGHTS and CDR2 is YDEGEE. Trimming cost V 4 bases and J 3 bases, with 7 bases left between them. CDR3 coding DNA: TGTGCCAGCAGCCAACCTTACACTGAAGCTTTCTTT. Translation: CASSQPYTEAFF.

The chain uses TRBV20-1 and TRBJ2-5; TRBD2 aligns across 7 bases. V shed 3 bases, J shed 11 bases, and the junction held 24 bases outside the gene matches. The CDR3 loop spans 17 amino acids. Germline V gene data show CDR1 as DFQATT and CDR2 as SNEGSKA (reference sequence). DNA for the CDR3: TGCAGTGCTAGTAGGGCGGGAGTTAGAAGAGCAGGCAATGAGCAGTACTTC. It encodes CSASRAGVRRAGNEQYF.

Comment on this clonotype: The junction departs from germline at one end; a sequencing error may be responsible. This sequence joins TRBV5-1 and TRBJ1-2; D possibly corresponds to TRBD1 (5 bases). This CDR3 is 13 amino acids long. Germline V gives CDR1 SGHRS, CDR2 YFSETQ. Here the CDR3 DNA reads TGCGCCAGCAGCTTACTGACAGACTATGGCTGCACCTTC. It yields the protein CASSLLTDYGCTF.

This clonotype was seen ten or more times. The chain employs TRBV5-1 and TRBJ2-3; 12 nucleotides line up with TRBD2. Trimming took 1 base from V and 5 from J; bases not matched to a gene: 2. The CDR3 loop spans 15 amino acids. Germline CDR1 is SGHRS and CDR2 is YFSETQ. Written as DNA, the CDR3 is TGCGCCAGCAGCTTGTCGACTAGCGGGAGAGATACGCAGTATTTT. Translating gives CASSLSTSGRDTQYF. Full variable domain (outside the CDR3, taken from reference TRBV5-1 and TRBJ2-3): KAGVTQTPRYLIKTRGQQVTLSCSPISGHRSVSWYQQTPGQGLQFLFEYFSETQRNKGNFPGRFSGRQFSNSRSEMNVSTLELGDSALYLCASSLSTSGRDTQYFGPGTRLTVL.

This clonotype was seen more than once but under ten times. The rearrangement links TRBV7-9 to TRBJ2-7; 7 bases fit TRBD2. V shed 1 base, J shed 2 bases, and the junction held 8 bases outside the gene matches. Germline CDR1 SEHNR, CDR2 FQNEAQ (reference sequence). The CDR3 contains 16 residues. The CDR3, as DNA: TGTGCCAGCAGCTTAGTCGAGGCGGGAGACCCCTACGAGCAGTACTTC. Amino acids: CASSLVEAGDPYEQYF.

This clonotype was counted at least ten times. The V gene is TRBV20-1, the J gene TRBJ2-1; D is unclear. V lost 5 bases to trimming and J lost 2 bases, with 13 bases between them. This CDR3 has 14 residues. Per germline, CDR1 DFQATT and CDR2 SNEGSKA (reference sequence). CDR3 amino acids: CSAPRTDTYNEQFF. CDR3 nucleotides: TGCAGTGCTCCCCGGACGGATACCTACAATGAGCAGTTCTTC.